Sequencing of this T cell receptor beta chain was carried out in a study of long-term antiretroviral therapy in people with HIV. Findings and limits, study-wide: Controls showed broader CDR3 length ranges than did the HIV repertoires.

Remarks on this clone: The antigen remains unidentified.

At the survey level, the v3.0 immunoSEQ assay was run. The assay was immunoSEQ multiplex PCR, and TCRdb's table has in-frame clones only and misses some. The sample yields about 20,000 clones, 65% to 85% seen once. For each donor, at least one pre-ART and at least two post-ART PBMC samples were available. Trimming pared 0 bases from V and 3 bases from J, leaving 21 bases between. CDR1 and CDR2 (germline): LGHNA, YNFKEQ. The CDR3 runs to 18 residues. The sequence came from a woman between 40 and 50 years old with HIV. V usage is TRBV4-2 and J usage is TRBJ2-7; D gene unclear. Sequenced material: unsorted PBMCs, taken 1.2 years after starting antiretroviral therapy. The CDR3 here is CASSQDRPQLGAIYEQYF. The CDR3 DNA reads TGTGCCAGCAGCCAAGATCGCCCCCAGTTAGGCGCTATCTACGAGCAGTACTTC.